This T cell receptor beta chain was observed in a study of T cell changes during pregnancy in multiple sclerosis. Sequencing was performed with immunoSEQ multiplex PCR; in TCRdb, only in-frame clones are kept and a portion is missing. The table includes about 130,000 clones, less than 97% detected once. This sample comprised peripheral blood, obtained after pregnancy. The TCR sequence derives from a female donor with multiple sclerosis, enrolled in a pregnancy study.

CDR3 coding DNA: TGTGCCAGCTCATCACTAGGGGTCCGGGCATCGAACACTGAAGCTTTCTTT. Protein product: CASSSLGVRASNTEAFF. The rearrangement joins TRBV18 to TRBJ1-1; D might be TRBD1 (5 bases). The germline CDR1 and CDR2 sequences are KGHSH and LQKENI. The CDR3 length is 17 residues. Trimming stripped 5 bases from V and 1 base from J, with 20 bases between.